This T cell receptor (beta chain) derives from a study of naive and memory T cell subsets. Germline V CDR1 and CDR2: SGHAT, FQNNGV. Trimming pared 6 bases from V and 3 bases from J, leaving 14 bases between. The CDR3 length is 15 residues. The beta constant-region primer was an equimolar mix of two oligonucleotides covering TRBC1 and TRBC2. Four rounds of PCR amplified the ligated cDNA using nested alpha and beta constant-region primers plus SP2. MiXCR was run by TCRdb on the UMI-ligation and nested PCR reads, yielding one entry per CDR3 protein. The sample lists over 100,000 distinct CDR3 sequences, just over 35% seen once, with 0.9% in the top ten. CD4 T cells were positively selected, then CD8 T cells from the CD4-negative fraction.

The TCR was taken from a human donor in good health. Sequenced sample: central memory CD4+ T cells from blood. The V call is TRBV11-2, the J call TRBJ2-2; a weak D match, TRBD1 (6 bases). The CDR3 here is CASRYRVSDTGELFF. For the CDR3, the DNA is TGTGCCAGCAGGTACAGGGTTTCTGACACCGGGGAGCTGTTTTTT. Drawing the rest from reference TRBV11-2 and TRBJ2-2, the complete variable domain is EAGVAQSPRYKIIEKRQSVAFWCNPISGHATLYWYQQILGQGPKLLIQFQNNGVVDDSQLPKDRFSAERLKGVDSTLKIQPAKLEDSAVYLCASRYRVSDTGELFFGEGSRLTVL.